Below, 24 T cell receptor beta chains from the same sample are listed, as sequenced in a study of cytomegalovirus exposure and HLA in healthy donors. In the PCR, 60 Vbeta and 13 Jbeta primers were used. TCRdb's copy holds only in-frame clones and misses some; the assay was immunoSEQ multiplex PCR. The sample contains approximately 150,000 clones, 84% of which appear only once. The sequenced sample consisted of PBMCs. The receptor source for this set is a man between 18 and 35 years old in good health and CMV-seronegative.

In nucleotides, the CDR3 is TGTGCCAGGCCCGGGGAGTACTTC. It is translated as CARPGEYF. The J gene is TRBJ2-7, the V gene TRBV6-4, with D maybe TRBD2 (5 bases). This CDR3 contains 8 residues. Trimming left V 9 bases short and J 11 bases short, with 8 bases between. CDR1 MRHNA and CDR2 SNTAGT come from the germline V gene.

The V call is TRBV5-5, the J call TRBJ2-5; 9 nucleotides line up with TRBD2. Germline CDR1 is SGHKS and CDR2 is YYEKEE (reference sequence). The V segment lost 1 base and the J segment 4 bases; nucleotides outside the gene matches: 8. This CDR3 region has 16 residues. Written as DNA, the CDR3 is TGTGCCAGCAGCTTGATTGGGACTAGCATGGGAGAGACCCAGTACTTC. This translates into CASSLIGTSMGETQYF.

The chain recombines TRBV18 with TRBJ2-2, with TRBD2 matching 12 bases. Germline V gene sequence: CDR1 KGHSH, CDR2 LQKENI. The CDR3 spans 17 residues. V gave up 3 bases and J gave up 7 bases; unmatched junction bases: 9. The CDR3 reads CASSPMTSGRSGGELFF. In DNA form, the CDR3 reads TGTGCCAGCTCACCCATGACTAGCGGGAGAAGTGGCGGGGAGCTGTTTTTT.

The chain employs TRBV6-1 and TRBJ2-5, with a tentative D call TRBD2 (5 bases). Germline loops: CDR1 MNHNS, CDR2 SASEGT. This CDR3 region has 14 residues. V was shortened by 6 bases and J by 2 bases, with 13 bases between the two germline ends. CDR3: CASSRVRDQETQYF. CDR3 coding DNA: TGTGCCAGCAGCCGGGTGAGGGATCAAGAGACCCAGTACTTC.

This chain links TRBV28 with TRBJ1-4; D not certain. Germline V gene sequence: CDR1 MDHEN, CDR2 SYDVKM. The CDR3 has 13 amino acids. V shed 2 bases and J shed 3 bases, with 4 bases lying between them. CDR3: CASSLQSNEKLFF. The CDR3 coding sequence is TGTGCCAGCAGTTTACAGTCTAATGAAAAACTGTTTTTT.

The DNA for the CDR3 is TGCAGCGCCGGGGGGCAGGGACAAGAGACCCAGTACTTC. Translating gives CSAGGQGQETQYF. The V call is TRBV29-1, the J call TRBJ2-5; D might be TRBD2 (7 bases). Germline values: CDR1 SQVTM, CDR2 ANQGSEA. The CDR3 is 13 amino acids. V lost 7 bases, J lost 2 bases, and 14 bases lay in between.

The chain joins TRBV27 to TRBJ2-3; 7 bases align to TRBD2. Germline V lookup: CDR1 MNHEY, CDR2 SMNVEV (reference sequence). The CDR3 has 16 residues. With V trimmed by 6 bases and J by 0 bases, 9 bases remained unmatched. CDR3 in amino acids: CASSPRPAGSTDTQYF. CDR3 DNA: TGTGCCAGCAGCCCTCGTCCAGCGGGGAGCACAGATACGCAGTATTTT.

The chain couples TRBV2 to TRBJ1-6; 8 bases fit TRBD1. From germline, CDR1 is SNHLY and CDR2 FYNNEI. The CDR3 extends over 15 amino acids. V dropped 7 bases and J dropped 6; count of bases not matched to a gene: 8. CDR3 sequence: CASMARGQINSPLHF. For the CDR3, the DNA is TGTGCCAGCATGGCCAGGGGGCAGATTAATTCACCCCTCCACTTT.

The CDR3 nucleotides are TGTGCCAGCAGTCTGGACAGAAACACAGATACGCAGTATTTT. Encoded protein: CASSLDRNTDTQYF. The rearrangement joins TRBV28 to TRBJ2-3; D may be TRBD1 (6 bases). The germline V gene encodes CDR1 MDHEN and CDR2 SYDVKM. The CDR3 is 14 amino acids. V lost 5 bases, J lost 2 bases, and 11 bases lay in between.

The gene calls are TRBV25-1 and TRBJ1-4; maybe TRBD1 (6 bases). Trimming took 8 bases from V and 6 from J, leaving 16 bases between them. Germline lookup yields CDR1 MGHDK and CDR2 SYGVNS. The length of the CDR3 is 14 residues. This chain's CDR3 is CASHKGRGDEKLFF. As DNA, the CDR3 is TGTGCCAGCCATAAGGGCAGGGGAGATGAAAAACTGTTTTTT.

This chain joins TRBV27 and TRBJ2-7; D is possibly TRBD2 (6 bases). The germline V gene encodes CDR1 MNHEY and CDR2 SMNVEV (reference sequence). The length of the CDR3 is 14 residues. V lost 0 bases and J lost 1, with 7 bases in between. CDR3 DNA: TGTGCCAGCAGTTTATCGGGGGGATCCTACGAGCAGTACTTC. Amino acid sequence: CASSLSGGSYEQYF.

This clone was detected only a few times. The chain couples TRBV7-6 to TRBJ1-6; no clear D gene. The CDR3 spans 14 residues. V dropped 1 base and J dropped 6 bases, with 7 bases sitting between them. In germline, CDR1 is SGHVS, CDR2 FNYEAQ. DNA for the CDR3: TGTGCCAGCAGCTTAGAGCACAGTAATTCACCCCTCCACTTT. It codes for CASSLEHSNSPLHF.

The chain couples TRBV5-1 to TRBJ1-2; 10 bases are shared with TRBD1. Germline CDR1 SGHRS, CDR2 YFSETQ. V lost 3 bases and J lost 6; bases outside the gene matches: 5. The CDR3 loop spans 14 amino acids. CDR3 loop: CASSWTGGSDGYTF. CDR3 DNA: TGCGCCAGCAGCTGGACAGGGGGAAGTGATGGCTACACCTTC.

The chain couples TRBV4-2 to TRBJ2-7; a possible D gene is TRBD1 (5 bases). Germline CDR1 LGHNA, CDR2 YNFKEQ. The CDR3 sequence is 16 residues long. V lost 0 bases to trimming and J lost 4 bases, with 16 bases between them. The CDR3, as DNA: TGTGCCAGCAGCCAAGAGGTCGGGCAGGGTCGGTACGAGCAGTACTTC. Protein sequence: CASSQEVGQGRYEQYF.

The gene calls are TRBV19 and TRBJ1-5; 7 nucleotides line up with TRBD1. The length of the CDR3 is 13 residues. With 4 bases clipped from V and 5 bases from J, the junction kept 2 bases outside the gene matches. Germline V gives CDR1 LNHDA, CDR2 SQIVND (reference sequence). The CDR3 nucleotides read TGTGCCAGTAGTAGACAGGGATATCAGCCCCAGCATTTT. Protein sequence: CASSRQGYQPQHF.

As DNA, the CDR3 is TGTGCCAGCAGTTTAGGGGCAGGGGGCCAAGAGACCCAGTACTTC. This sequence encodes CASSLGAGGQETQYF. The rearrangement links TRBV27 to TRBJ2-5, with 7 bases lining up with TRBD1. Per the germline V gene, CDR1 is MNHEY and CDR2 is SMNVEV (reference sequence). The length of the CDR3 is 15 residues. V dropped 2 bases and J dropped 1; count of bases not matched to a gene: 4.

CDR3 DNA: TGTGCCAGCAGATTACTAGCGGGAGAAGGAGATACGCAGTATTTT. It specifies CASRLLAGEGDTQYF. The rearrangement links TRBV6-1 to TRBJ2-3; 11 bases align to TRBD2. CDR3 length: 15 amino acids. Losses at the gene ends were 6 bases for V and 5 bases for J; bases not matched to a gene: 7. Germline V CDR1 and CDR2: MNHNS, SASEGT.

The CDR3 region is CASSPRGQGVNTEAFF. In DNA form, the CDR3 reads TGTGCCAGCAGCCCGCGTGGGCAGGGGGTGAACACTGAAGCTTTCTTT. The V call is TRBV7-9, the J call TRBJ1-1, with 7 positions matching TRBD1. This CDR3 has 16 amino acids. Germline V gene sequence: CDR1 SEHNR, CDR2 FQNEAQ (reference sequence). V gave up 5 bases and J gave up 0 bases; unmatched junction bases: 9.

This clone was picked up one time. The CDR3 DNA is TGTGCCAGCAGCTTGGCCCACTTCTCTGGAAACACCATATATTTT. It yields the protein CASSLAHFSGNTIYF. The genes are TRBV5-5 and TRBJ1-3; D is unresolved. The ends were cut back, 0 bases at V and 0 bases at J, with 7 bases in the middle. Germline V gene sequence: CDR1 SGHKS, CDR2 YYEKEE (reference sequence). The CDR3 is 15 amino acids.

J is TRBJ2-7 and V is TRBV7-9, with 8 positions matching TRBD2. This CDR3 has 13 residues. Trimming cost V 7 bases and J 5 bases; bases outside gene matches: 7. Germline V gene lookup returns CDR1 SEHNR and CDR2 FQNEAQ (reference sequence). This CDR3 reads CASTGLATHEQYF. The CDR3 nucleotides read TGTGCCAGCACCGGACTAGCCACCCACGAGCAGTACTTC.

The chain carries TRBV6-6 and TRBJ2-7; unclear D gene. Deletions cut 6 bases from V and 4 bases from J, with 4 bases between. CDR3 length: 10 residues. Germline CDR1 and CDR2: MNHNY and SVGAGI (reference sequence). The CDR3 reads CASREYEQYF. CDR3 nucleotides: TGTGCCAGCAGGGAGTACGAGCAGTACTTC.

This rearrangement joins TRBV25-1 to TRBJ2-4, with D possibly being TRBD1 (6 bases). V lost 3 bases, J lost 0 bases, and 15 bases lay in between. CDR3 length equals 17 residues. Per the germline V gene, CDR1 is MGHDK and CDR2 is SYGVNS. CDR3 coding DNA: TGTGCCAGCAGTGATAAGGGGGAACCATTAGCCAAAAACATTCAGTACTTC. It specifies CASSDKGEPLAKNIQYF.

The chain joins TRBV9 to TRBJ2-7, with D maybe TRBD1 (5 bases). CDR3 size: 14 residues. With 4 bases removed from V and 2 bases from J, the gap between germline ends came to 13 bases. CDR1 SGDLS and CDR2 YYNGEE come from the germline V gene. CDR3 nucleotides: TGTGCCAGCAGCCCCCGGACAACTACCTACGAGCAGTACTTC. This translates into CASSPRTTTYEQYF.

This sequence joins TRBV5-4 and TRBJ2-2, with 8 bases lining up with TRBD2. CDR1 and CDR2 (germline): SGHNT, YYREEE (reference sequence). With V trimmed by 2 bases and J by 3 bases, 3 bases remained unmatched. This CDR3 comprises 15 residues. CDR3 in amino acids: CASSLAGVDTGELFF. CDR3 bases: TGTGCCAGCAGCTTAGCGGGAGTAGACACCGGGGAGCTGTTTTTT.